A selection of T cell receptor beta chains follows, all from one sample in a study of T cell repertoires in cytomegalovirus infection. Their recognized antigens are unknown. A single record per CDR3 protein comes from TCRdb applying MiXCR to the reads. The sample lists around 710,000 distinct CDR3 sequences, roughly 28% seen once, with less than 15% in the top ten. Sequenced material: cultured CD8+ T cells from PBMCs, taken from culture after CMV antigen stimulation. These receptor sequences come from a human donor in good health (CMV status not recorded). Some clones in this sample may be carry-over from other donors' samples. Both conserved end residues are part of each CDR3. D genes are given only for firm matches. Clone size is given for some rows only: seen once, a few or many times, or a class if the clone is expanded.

DNA: TGTGCCATCAGGTCCAGGGACCCCCGGGCCGAGGAAGCTTTCTTT; CDR3: CAIRSRDPRAEEAFF; J: TRBJ1-1; length: 15; size: .; V: TRBV10-3; D: .
DNA: TGTGCCAGCAGTGCCCGCATATTCCAAGAGACCCAGTACTTC; CDR3: CASSARIFQETQYF; J: TRBJ2-5; length: 14; size: few; V: TRBV6-5; D: .
DNA: TGTGCCAGCAGTTCGCGGGGGGCGAGCGGCAATCAGCCCCAGCATTTT; CDR3: CASSSRGASGNQPQHF; J: TRBJ1-5; length: 16; size: many; V: TRBV12-3/TRBV12-4; D: .
DNA: TGTGCCAGCAGCCCCACGCACTATAAGGGGGCAGGTGAAAAACTGTTTTTT; CDR3: CASSPTHYKGAGEKLFF; J: TRBJ1-4; length: 17; size: few; V: TRBV7-9; D: TRBD1
DNA: TGTGCCAGCAGCTCGGACGGGCCCCACAATGAGCAGTTCTTC; CDR3: CASSSDGPHNEQFF; J: TRBJ2-1; length: 14; size: .; V: TRBV7-3; D: .
DNA: TGCAGCGTGGGGGGGGCCCAGACCACTGAAGCTTTCTTT; CDR3: CSVGGAQTTEAFF; J: TRBJ1-1; length: 13; size: .; V: TRBV29-1; D: .
DNA: TGTGCCAGTAGTATCACAGGGGTGAACACTGAAGCTTTCTTT; CDR3: CASSITGVNTEAFF; J: TRBJ1-1; length: 14; size: few; V: TRBV19; D: TRBD1
DNA: TGCGCCAGCAGCCAAGCCAGGGGAATTGAAGCTTTCTTT; CDR3: CASSQARGIEAFF; J: TRBJ1-1; length: 13; size: few; V: TRBV4-1; D: .
DNA: TGTGCCAGCAGCTTATACAGCCCCTACAATGAGCAGTTCTTC; CDR3: CASSLYSPYNEQFF; J: TRBJ2-1; length: 14; size: .; V: TRBV11-2; D: .
DNA: TGTGCCAGCAGCTTTGGGACAGGTATCTACGTGGATGGCTACACCTTC; CDR3: CASSFGTGIYVDGYTF; J: TRBJ1-2; length: 16; size: few; V: TRBV7-2; D: TRBD1
DNA: TGTGCCAGCAGCCCCAGAGTGGGACCTATCGGCTACACCTTC; CDR3: CASSPRVGPIGYTF; J: TRBJ1-2; length: 14; size: .; V: TRBV3-1; D: .
DNA: TGTGCCAGCAGCGTCGGGGTCATTGGCACCGGGGAGCTGTTTTTT; CDR3: CASSVGVIGTGELFF; J: TRBJ2-2; length: 15; size: few; V: TRBV5-5; D: .
DNA: TGTGCCAGCAGTTTATCTCTCCCCGGTCGGGATGCTTTCTTT; CDR3: CASSLSLPGRDAFF; J: TRBJ1-1; length: 14; size: few; V: TRBV27; D: .
DNA: TGTGCCAGCAGCCCGATCGGCGGGGGTGAGCAGTTCTTC; CDR3: CASSPIGGGEQFF; J: TRBJ2-1; length: 13; size: .; V: TRBV7-6; D: TRBD2
DNA: TGTGCCAGCAGCCGAGAGAGAGTTGTCTCAGGAGATACGCAGTATTTT; CDR3: CASSRERVVSGDTQYF; J: TRBJ2-3; length: 16; size: few; V: TRBV7-2; D: .
DNA: TGTGCCAGCAGCTTAGTGGGGACCCTGGATGCTTCTCATAGCAATCAGCCCCAGCATTTT; CDR3: CASSLVGTLDASHSNQPQHF; J: TRBJ1-5; length: 20; size: many; V: TRBV7-9; D: .
DNA: TGCGCCAGCAGCTGGGGACAGGGGGCGAATGAGCAGTTCTTC; CDR3: CASSWGQGANEQFF; J: TRBJ2-1; length: 14; size: .; V: TRBV5-1; D: TRBD1
DNA: TGTGCCAGTTCCGCAGCGGCCACTAGCACAGATACGCAGTATTTT; CDR3: CASSAAATSTDTQYF; J: TRBJ2-3; length: 15; size: .; V: TRBV14; D: .
DNA: TGTGCCAGCAGCTTAGTGACTAGCGGGGGGTACAATGAGCAGTTCTTC; CDR3: CASSLVTSGGYNEQFF; J: TRBJ2-1; length: 16; size: many; V: TRBV7-2; D: TRBD2
DNA: TGCGCCAGCAGCCCGGGGAGGACGGTGAACACTGAAGCTTTCTTT; CDR3: CASSPGRTVNTEAFF; J: TRBJ1-1; length: 15; size: .; V: TRBV4-3; D: .
DNA: TGTGCCAGCAGCCCTCCGGTATCGGGGGGCCCAGTCTACGAGCAGTACTTC; CDR3: CASSPPVSGGPVYEQYF; J: TRBJ2-7; length: 17; size: many; V: TRBV7-9; D: .
DNA: TGCGCCAGCACCCCTGGGGAGTTCACCGGGGAGCTGTTTTTT; CDR3: CASTPGEFTGELFF; J: TRBJ2-2; length: 14; size: few; V: TRBV10-1; D: .
DNA: TGTGCCAGCAGGGACGGGCAGGGGTCTTCCCACGAGCAGTACTTC; CDR3: CASRDGQGSSHEQYF; J: TRBJ2-7; length: 15; size: once; V: TRBV5-4; D: .
DNA: TGTGCCAGCAGCTTGGGAGGGGGAACGGAGTTT; CDR3: CASSLGGGTEF; J: TRBJ1-1; length: 11; size: many; V: TRBV7-6; D: .
DNA: TGCAGCGTTGAAACGGCCACCGGGGAGCTGTTTTTT; CDR3: CSVETATGELFF; J: TRBJ2-2; length: 12; size: few; V: TRBV29-1; D: .